The 23 T cell receptor beta chains presented below share a single source sample, sequenced in a study of blood T cell repertoires in COVID-19. Profiled with immunoSEQ multiplex PCR; TCRdb holds only in-frame clones, not every one. The sample has approximately 330,000 clones, roughly 87% seen once. The material sequenced was peripheral blood. These TCRs come from a young man with COVID-19, enrolled during active disease.

The J gene is TRBJ2-7, the V gene TRBV27, with 9 bases matching TRBD1. CDR3 length: 15 amino acids. Trimming took 3 bases from V and 2 from J; bases not matched to a gene: 5. Germline V lookup: CDR1 MNHEY, CDR2 SMNVEV (reference sequence). The CDR3 DNA reads as TGTGCCAGCAGTTTTACCGGGACAGGGCCCTACGAGCAGTACTTC. Translating it yields CASSFTGTGPYEQYF.

The chain has TRBV7-3 and TRBJ2-2, with 9 bases lining up with TRBD1. V lost 6 bases, J lost 6 bases, and 11 bases stayed unmatched. Germline V gene data show CDR1 as SGHTA and CDR2 as FQGTGA. This CDR3 spans 16 amino acids. The CDR3, as DNA: TGTGCCAGCAGTCGGGACAGGGTAGGGGACGCCGGGGAGCTGTTTTTT. It encodes CASSRDRVGDAGELFF.

This sequence joins TRBV28 and TRBJ2-7; 8 nucleotides align to TRBD1. The trim removed 6 bases at V and 1 base at J, leaving 20 bases unmatched. Germline V gene lookup returns CDR1 MDHEN and CDR2 SYDVKM. This CDR3 contains 19 residues. CDR3 nucleotides: TGTGCCAGCAGCGTGGGGACAGGCAAACCACCAAGTAAATCCTACGAGCAGTACTTC. It yields the protein CASSVGTGKPPSKSYEQYF.

This clone was observed once. The chain couples TRBV10-3 to TRBJ2-7, with 9 bases aligning to TRBD1. The CDR3 contains 15 residues. With 0 bases clipped from V and 3 bases from J, the junction kept 3 bases outside the gene matches. Per germline, CDR1 ENHRY and CDR2 SYGVKD. The CDR3 DNA sequence: TGTGCCATCAGTGAGTCCTGGACAGGGGACTACGAGCAGTACTTC. Its protein is CAISESWTGDYEQYF.

This chain connects TRBV27 to TRBJ2-7; no clear D gene. V lost 4 bases to trimming and J lost 0 bases, with 10 bases between them. The CDR3 sequence is 14 residues long. Per the germline V gene, CDR1 is MNHEY and CDR2 is SMNVEV (reference sequence). For the CDR3, the DNA is TGTGCCAGCAGTTCGATCCTAAGCTCCTACGAGCAGTACTTC. Its translation: CASSSILSSYEQYF.

The chain combines TRBV28 with TRBJ1-5; possible D gene TRBD1, 5 bases. The V end was cut by 2 bases, the J end by 2 bases, with 7 bases between. The CDR3 runs 14 residues. The germline V gene encodes CDR1 MDHEN and CDR2 SYDVKM. The DNA of the CDR3 is TGTGCCAGCAGTTTAATGACAGGCAATCAGCCCCAGCATTTT. It encodes CASSLMTGNQPQHF. Full variable domain (remainder filled in from reference TRBV28 and TRBJ1-5): DVKVTQSSRYLVKRTGEKVFLECVQDMDHENMFWYRQDPGLGLRLIYFSYDVKMKEKGDIPEGYSVSREKKERFSLILESASTNQTSMYLCASSLMTGNQPQHFGDGTRLSIL.

The chain is built from TRBV15 and TRBJ2-1, with 9 bases that match TRBD2. The trim removed 1 base at V and 4 bases at J, leaving 11 bases unmatched. The CDR3 is 18 amino acids. Germline assignment: CDR1 LNHNV and CDR2 YYDKDF (reference sequence). CDR3 DNA: TGTGCCACCAGCAGAGCCGGAAGGGGGCGGGAGGGTTACAATGAGCAGTTCTTC. The encoded protein is CATSRAGRGREGYNEQFF.

The CDR3, as DNA: TGTGCCAGCAGCTTAGGACAGGGCCCTGGAAACACCATATATTTT. Residues: CASSLGQGPGNTIYF. The chain has TRBV5-6 and TRBJ1-3; TRBD1 agrees at 8 bases. V was pared by 2 bases and J by 2 bases, with 3 bases of the junction left unmatched. In germline, CDR1 is SGHDT, CDR2 YYEEEE. This CDR3 has 15 amino acids.

The chain joins TRBV16 to TRBJ2-2; 7 nucleotides align to TRBD1. This CDR3 has 15 amino acids. Germline CDR1 reads KGHSY; CDR2 reads FQNENV. Trimming cost V 7 bases and J 2 bases; bases outside gene matches: 7. The DNA of the CDR3 is TGTGCCAGCAAAGGACAGGCGAGTAACACCGGGGAGCTGTTTTTT. Encoded protein: CASKGQASNTGELFF.

The chain recombines TRBV3-1 (or the pseudogene TRBV3-2) with TRBJ1-2; D is uncertain. The CDR3 covers 16 residues. Looked up from germline, CDR1 is LGHDT and CDR2 is YNNKEL (reference sequence). V gave up 4 bases and J gave up 4 bases, with 19 bases separating them. CDR3 amino acids: CASSPLKTPRSYGYTF. CDR3 bases: TGTGCCAGCAGCCCTTTAAAGACACCACGCTCCTATGGCTACACCTTC.

V and J are TRBV3-1 (or the pseudogene TRBV3-2) and TRBJ2-7, with 7 bases that match TRBD1. CDR3 length: 14 amino acids. The trim removed 2 bases at V and 3 bases at J, leaving 4 bases unmatched. Germline V gives CDR1 LGHDT, CDR2 YNNKEL (reference sequence). The CDR3 here is CASSQRGQSYEQYF. The CDR3 coding sequence is TGTGCCAGCAGCCAAAGGGGACAGAGCTACGAGCAGTACTTC.

This clone showed up just a few times. This chain links TRBV7-2 with TRBJ1-2; TRBD1 aligns across 7 bases. The CDR3 is made up of 14 amino acids. V lost 5 bases, J lost 2 bases, and 5 bases stayed unmatched. Germline CDR1 reads SGHTA; CDR2 reads FQGNSA. As DNA, the CDR3 is TGTGCCAGCAGCGTCGCGACAGGGAACTATGGCTACACCTTC. Translating it yields CASSVATGNYGYTF. Looking up the rest from reference TRBV7-2 and TRBJ1-2 gives the full variable domain: GAGVSQSPSNKVTEKGKDVELRCDPISGHTALYWYRQSLGQGLEFLIYFQGNSAPDKSGLPSDRFSAERTGGSVSTLTIQRTQQEDSAVYLCASSVATGNYGYTFGSGTRLTVV.

The chain employs TRBV30 and TRBJ2-2; 12 bases align to TRBD2. Germline CDR1 is GTSNPN and CDR2 is SVGIG (reference sequence). V shed 6 bases and J 6 bases; nucleotides not matched to a gene: 8. The CDR3 has 15 residues. CDR3 nucleotide sequence: TGTGCCTGTCGGCTAGCGGGAGGGATAGCCGGGGAGCTGTTTTTT. It specifies CACRLAGGIAGELFF. Variable domain in full (rest from reference TRBV30 and TRBJ2-2): SQTIHQWPATLVQPVGSPLSLECTVEGTSNPNLYWYRQAAGRGLQLLFYSVGIGQISSEVPQNLSASRPQDRQFILSSKKLLLSDSGFYLCACRLAGGIAGELFFGEGSRLTVL.

The chain couples TRBV6-1 to TRBJ2-5, with TRBD1 as a possible D gene (6 bases). The germline gives CDR1 MNHNS, CDR2 SASEGT. V was clipped by 2 bases and J by 2 bases, with 9 bases between them. The CDR3 spans 14 residues. The CDR3 loop is CASSESGHQETQYF. CDR3 nucleotides: TGTGCCAGCAGTGAATCGGGACATCAAGAGACCCAGTACTTC.

This rearrangement joins TRBV28 to TRBJ1-2; D gene ambiguous. V lost 3 bases and J lost 8, with 16 bases in between. This CDR3 is built from 14 residues. The germline CDR1 and CDR2 sequences are MDHEN and SYDVKM. The CDR3 nucleotides are TGTGCCAGCAGTTTGGTTGGGCTTCTCACCGGCTACACCTTC. Encoded protein: CASSLVGLLTGYTF.

Of note for this clone: Different DNA sequences within this sample yield the same CDR3. V and J are TRBV6-5 and TRBJ1-2, with D possibly matching TRBD1 (6 bases). The V end lost 2 bases, the J end lost 4 bases, and 8 bases lay between the germline ends. Germline V gene data show CDR1 as MNHEY and CDR2 as SVGAGI. This CDR3 is 13 amino acids long. The CDR3 DNA reads as TGTGCCAGCAGTTACGGACAGAGCTATGGCTACACCTTC. It translates to CASSYGQSYGYTF.

The chain has TRBV29-1 and TRBJ2-5; a possible D gene is TRBD2 (5 bases). CDR3 length: 10 residues. V lost 8 bases to trimming and J lost 5 bases, with 9 bases between them. The germline CDR1 and CDR2 sequences are SQVTM and ANQGSEA. DNA for the CDR3: TGCAGCCGCTCGGGGGAGACCCAGTACTTC. It specifies CSRSGETQYF.

The chain uses TRBV25-1 and TRBJ1-2; 9 positions agree with TRBD1. Germline assignment: CDR1 MGHDK and CDR2 SYGVNS. CDR3 length: 16 amino acids. Trimming took 5 bases from V and 5 from J; bases not matched to a gene: 12. CDR3: CASSNAQGALLYGYTF. In DNA form, the CDR3 reads TGTGCCAGCAGTAATGCACAGGGGGCCCTACTGTATGGCTACACCTTC.

This clone was seen once. The rearrangement joins TRBV9 to TRBJ2-5, with TRBD1 matching 8 bases. The ends lost 3 bases at V and 5 bases at J; junction bases unmatched: 12. This CDR3 spans 16 amino acids. Looked up from germline, CDR1 is SGDLS and CDR2 is YYNGEE. This CDR3 is CASSDGPQGALETQYF. The CDR3 coding sequence is TGTGCCAGCAGCGACGGCCCCCAGGGGGCTTTGGAGACCCAGTACTTC.

This clone is a singleton in its sample. Other DNA sequences in this sample translate to the same CDR3. The genes are TRBV19 and TRBJ2-7; 12 nucleotides agree with TRBD1. Germline V CDR1 and CDR2: LNHDA, SQIVND (reference sequence). The CDR3 extends over 15 amino acids. V shed 5 bases, J shed 4 bases, and the junction held 6 bases outside the gene matches. The CDR3 here is CASSPWDRGPYEQYF. Written as DNA, the CDR3 is TGTGCCAGTAGTCCCTGGGACAGGGGGCCTTACGAGCAGTACTTC.

The chain combines TRBV28 with TRBJ2-7; TRBD1 agrees at 8 bases. Trimming removed 1 base from V and 2 bases from J; junction bases left unmatched: 7. This CDR3 contains 16 residues. Germline CDR1 and CDR2: MDHEN and SYDVKM. The CDR3, as DNA: TGTGCCAGCAGTTTATTGGGGCAGGGGGCGGCCTACGAGCAGTACTTC. As protein: CASSLLGQGAAYEQYF.

The chain uses TRBV4-2 and TRBJ2-7; D is unclear. Per germline, CDR1 LGHNA and CDR2 YNFKEQ. V was clipped by 0 bases and J by 7 bases, with 7 bases between them. CDR3 length: 12 amino acids. The CDR3 region is CASSQDLYEQYF. For the CDR3, the DNA is TGTGCCAGCAGCCAAGACCTCTATGAGCAGTACTTC.

A single count supports this clone. V is TRBV19 and J is TRBJ1-1; 7 bases match TRBD1. CDR1 is LNHDA, CDR2 SQIVND, per germline (reference sequence). CDR3 length: 14 residues. Trimming took 3 bases from V and 13 from J; bases not matched to a gene: 14. CDR3: CASSILYGQAVDFF. CDR3 nucleotides: TGTGCCAGTAGTATCCTTTACGGACAGGCGGTGGATTTCTTT.